Presented here are 9 T cell receptor beta chains from one specimen sequenced in a study of PD-1 blockade in classical Hodgkin lymphoma. There was relapse after autologous stem cell transplantation in every patient, and there was variation in brentuximab vedotin exposure. Sequencing used immunoSEQ multiplex PCR; TCRdb keeps in-frame clones, though not all of them. Of tens of thousands of clones in the sample, roughly 70% were seen once. The specimen comprised peripheral blood mononuclear cells (PBMCs), sampled at baseline. These receptors originate from a human donor with classical Hodgkin lymphoma.

In its sample, this clone was seen once. This rearrangement joins TRBV7-9 to TRBJ1-1, with TRBD1 as a possible D gene (6 bases). The CDR3 loop spans 15 amino acids. Trimming pared 2 bases from V and 10 bases from J, leaving 20 bases between. Germline V gene lookup returns CDR1 SEHNR and CDR2 FQNEAQ (reference sequence). This chain's CDR3 is CASSLFARSEGGAFF. The DNA for the CDR3 is TGTGCCAGCAGCTTATTTGCCCGCTCCGAGGGGGGAGCTTTCTTT.

The chain joins TRBV18 to TRBJ2-4, with no clear D. Trimming took off 3 bases at V and 8 bases at J, with 8 bases between the two ends. The CDR3 totals 12 residues. Germline CDR1 and CDR2: KGHSH and LQKENI. CDR3 sequence reads: CASSPSADIQYF. CDR3 nucleotides: TGTGCCAGCTCACCCTCGGCTGACATTCAGTACTTC. Together with reference TRBV18 and TRBJ2-4, the CDR3 gives the full variable domain: NAGVMQNPRHLVRRRGQEARLRCSPMKGHSHVYWYRQLPEEGLKFMVYLQKENIIDESGMPKERFSAEFPKEGPSILRIQQVVRGDSAAYFCASSPSADIQYFGAGTRLSVL.

This chain connects TRBV29-1 to TRBJ2-5; D is unresolved. The V end lost 4 bases, the J end lost 4 bases, and 10 bases lay between the germline ends. The CDR3 is 12 amino acids. Per the germline V gene, CDR1 is SQVTM and CDR2 is ANQGSEA. The CDR3 bases are TGCAGCGTTGGTCCTAGTAGAGAGACCCAGTACTTC. This encodes CSVGPSRETQYF.

By its share, this clone is medium-sized. One junction end does not reproduce the germline sequence, and a read error may be involved. The chain has TRBV7-7 and TRBJ1-1; the match to TRBD1 covers 9 bases. The CDR3 totals 13 residues. Germline-derived CDR1 and CDR2 are SSHAT and FNYEAQ (reference sequence). CDR3 amino acids: CASSLGQGTEAFF. The CDR3, as DNA: TGTGCTAGCAGCCTCGGACAGGGGACTGAAGCTTTCTTT.

This clone turned up a few times. The chain carries TRBV6-1 and TRBJ1-3; no reliable D call. Trimming left V 6 bases short and J 0 bases short, with 12 bases between. The CDR3 extends over 15 amino acids. Germline V lookup: CDR1 MNHNS, CDR2 SASEGT. The CDR3: CASSPNALSGNTIYF. In DNA, the CDR3 is TGTGCCAGCAGCCCTAACGCCCTCTCTGGAAACACCATATATTTT.

The J gene is TRBJ2-3, the V gene TRBV30; D may correspond to TRBD1 or TRBD2 (5 bases each). V was cut by 5 bases and J by 5 bases, with 5 bases left in between. This CDR3 is 10 amino acids long. Germline loops: CDR1 GTSNPN, CDR2 SVGIG (reference sequence). The CDR3 bases are TGTGCCTGGGGGGGAGATACGCAGTATTTT. This sequence encodes CAWGGDTQYF.

This chain joins TRBV29-1 and TRBJ2-5; TRBD2 agrees at 12 bases. CDR3 size: 17 residues. Trimming at V came to 1 base and at J to 1 base, leaving 7 bases not matched to a gene. Germline V gene lookup returns CDR1 SQVTM and CDR2 ANQGSEA. The CDR3: CSVEGPSGGDSQETQYF. The CDR3 DNA follows: TGCAGCGTTGAAGGGCCTAGCGGGGGGGATTCCCAAGAGACCCAGTACTTC.

This chain connects TRBV5-1 to TRBJ2-3; D is perhaps TRBD2 (6 bases). Trimming shortened V by 4 bases and J by 1 base, and 16 bases separated the two germline ends. Germline CDR1 and CDR2: SGHRS and YFSETQ. CDR3 size: 16 residues. CDR3 sequence reads: CASSLTLARRTDTQYF. Written as DNA, the CDR3 is TGCGCCAGCAGCCTTACCCTAGCGCGCCGCACAGATACGCAGTATTTT.

This chain links TRBV6-6 with TRBJ1-1, with D perhaps TRBD1 (6 bases). Germline values: CDR1 MNHNY, CDR2 SVGAGI (reference sequence). V lost 11 bases and J 5 bases, leaving 18 bases between the germline ends. This CDR3 has 13 amino acids. The CDR3 loop is CAGSRGARTEAFF. Here the CDR3 DNA reads TGTGCCGGTTCTCGGGGGGCTAGGACTGAAGCTTTCTTT.